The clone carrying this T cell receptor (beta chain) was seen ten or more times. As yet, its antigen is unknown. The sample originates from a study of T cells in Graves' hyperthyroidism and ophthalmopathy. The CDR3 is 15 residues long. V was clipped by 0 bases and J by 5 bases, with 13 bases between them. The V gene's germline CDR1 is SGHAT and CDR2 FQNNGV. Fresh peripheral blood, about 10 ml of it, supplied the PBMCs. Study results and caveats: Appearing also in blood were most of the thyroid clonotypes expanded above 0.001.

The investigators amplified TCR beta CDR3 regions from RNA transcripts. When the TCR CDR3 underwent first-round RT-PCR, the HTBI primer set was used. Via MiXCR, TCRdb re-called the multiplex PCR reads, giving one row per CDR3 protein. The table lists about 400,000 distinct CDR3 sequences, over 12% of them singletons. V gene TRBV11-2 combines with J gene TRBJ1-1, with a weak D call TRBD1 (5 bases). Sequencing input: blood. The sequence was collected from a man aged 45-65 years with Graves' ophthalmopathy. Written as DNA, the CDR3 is TGTGCCAGCAGCTTAGAAGGGGCCTCGGCGACTGAAGCTTTCTTT. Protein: CASSLEGASATEAFF.